The entry below gives a single T cell receptor (beta chain) sequence along with its context. The data belong to a study of T cell responses to AZD1222 COVID-19 vaccine. Produced via immunoSEQ multiplex PCR; TCRdb's table is partial and in-frame only. This table holds tens of thousands of clones, approximately 80% found once. The CDR3 is 14 residues long. The J segment lost 5 bases and the V segment lost 4 bases, leaving 5 bases of the junction unmatched. Germline V gives CDR1 SGHDT, CDR2 YYEEEE. This receptor was taken from an adult in good health. The chain couples TRBV5-6 to TRBJ2-5, with 10 bases matching TRBD1. Sequenced here: peripheral blood, sampled on day 0 of AZD1222 vaccination. The chain's CDR3 is CASSLGTGDETQYF. The DNA of the CDR3 is TGTGCCAGCAGCCTAGGGACAGGGGACGAGACCCAGTACTTC.